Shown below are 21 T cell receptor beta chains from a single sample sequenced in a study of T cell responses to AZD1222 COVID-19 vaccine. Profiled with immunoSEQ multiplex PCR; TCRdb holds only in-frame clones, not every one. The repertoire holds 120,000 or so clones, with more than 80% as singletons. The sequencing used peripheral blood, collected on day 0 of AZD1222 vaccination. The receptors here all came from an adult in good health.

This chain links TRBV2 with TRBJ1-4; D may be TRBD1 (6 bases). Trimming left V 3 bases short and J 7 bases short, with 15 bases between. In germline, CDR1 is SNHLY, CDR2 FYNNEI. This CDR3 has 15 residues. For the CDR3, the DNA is TGTGCCAGCAGTGATCAAAGGACAGATCCTGAAAAACTGTTTTTT. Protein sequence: CASSDQRTDPEKLFF.

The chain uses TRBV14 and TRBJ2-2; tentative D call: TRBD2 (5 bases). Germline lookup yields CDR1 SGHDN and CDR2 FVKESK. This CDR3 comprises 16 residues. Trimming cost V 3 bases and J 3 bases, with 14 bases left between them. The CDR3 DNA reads TGTGCCAGCAGCCATACCGGAGGAGGCGACACCGGGGAGCTGTTTTTT. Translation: CASSHTGGGDTGELFF.

This CDR3 reads CASSHPGLPGGYTF. CDR3 DNA: TGTGCCAGCTCACACCCGGGCCTCCCTGGGGGCTACACCTTC. V is TRBV18 and J is TRBJ1-2; no firm D call. The CDR3 spans 14 residues. The germline CDR1 and CDR2 sequences are KGHSH and LQKENI. Trimming removed 4 bases from V and 8 bases from J, with 17 bases in between.

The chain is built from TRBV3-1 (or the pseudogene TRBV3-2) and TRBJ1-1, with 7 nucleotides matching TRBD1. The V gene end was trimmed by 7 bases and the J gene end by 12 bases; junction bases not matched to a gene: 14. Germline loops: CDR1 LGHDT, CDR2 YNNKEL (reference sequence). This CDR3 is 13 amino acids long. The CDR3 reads CASMGDRAIFPFF. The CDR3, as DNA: TGTGCCAGCATGGGAGACAGGGCCATTTTTCCTTTCTTT.

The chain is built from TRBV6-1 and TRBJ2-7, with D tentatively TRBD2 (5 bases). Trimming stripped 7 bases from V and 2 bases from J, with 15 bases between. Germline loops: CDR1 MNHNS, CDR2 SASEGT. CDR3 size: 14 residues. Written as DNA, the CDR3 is TGTGCCAGCACCCCTCGGGATAGCGCCTACGAGCAGTACTTC. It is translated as CASTPRDSAYEQYF.

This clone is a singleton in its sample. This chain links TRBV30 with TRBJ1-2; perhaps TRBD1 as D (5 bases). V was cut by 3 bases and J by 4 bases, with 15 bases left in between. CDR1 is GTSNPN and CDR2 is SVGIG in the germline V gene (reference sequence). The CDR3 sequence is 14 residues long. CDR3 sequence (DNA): TGTGCCTGGAGCGCCGGGGGGTTTAGCTATGGCTACACCTTC. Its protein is CAWSAGGFSYGYTF.

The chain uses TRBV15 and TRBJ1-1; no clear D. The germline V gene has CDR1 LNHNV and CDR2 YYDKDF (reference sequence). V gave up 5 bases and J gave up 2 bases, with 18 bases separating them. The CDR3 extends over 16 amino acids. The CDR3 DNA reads TGTGCCACCAGCCCTCTTGACGGATCCGGCAACACTGAAGCTTTCTTT. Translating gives CATSPLDGSGNTEAFF. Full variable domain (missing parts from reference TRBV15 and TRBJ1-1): DAMVIQNPRYQVTQFGKPVTLSCSQTLNHNVMYWYQQKSSQAPKLLFHYYDKDFNNEADTPDNFQSRRPNTSFCFLDIRSPGLGDTAMYLCATSPLDGSGNTEAFFGQGTRLTVV.

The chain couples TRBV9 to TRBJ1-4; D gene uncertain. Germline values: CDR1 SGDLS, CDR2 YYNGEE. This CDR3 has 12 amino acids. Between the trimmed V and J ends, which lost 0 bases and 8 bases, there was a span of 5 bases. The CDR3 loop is CASSVEGEKLFF. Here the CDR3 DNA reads TGTGCCAGCAGCGTAGAGGGAGAAAAACTGTTTTTT.

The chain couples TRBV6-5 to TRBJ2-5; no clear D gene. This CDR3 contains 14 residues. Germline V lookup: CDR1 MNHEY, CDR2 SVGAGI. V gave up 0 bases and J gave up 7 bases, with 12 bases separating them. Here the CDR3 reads CASSYSLLEGTQYF. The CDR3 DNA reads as TGTGCCAGCAGTTACTCCCTTCTGGAAGGGACCCAGTACTTC.

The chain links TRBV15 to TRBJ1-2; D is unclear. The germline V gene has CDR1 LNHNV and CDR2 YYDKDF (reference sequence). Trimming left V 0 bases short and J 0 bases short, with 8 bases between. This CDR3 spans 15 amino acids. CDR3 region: CATSRDQRTNYGYTF. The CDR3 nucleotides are TGTGCCACCAGCAGAGATCAGAGGACTAACTATGGCTACACCTTC.

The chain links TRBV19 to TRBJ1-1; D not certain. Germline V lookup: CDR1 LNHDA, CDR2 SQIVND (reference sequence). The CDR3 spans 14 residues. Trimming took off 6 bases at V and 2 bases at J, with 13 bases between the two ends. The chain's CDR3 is CASSRSPGNTEAFF. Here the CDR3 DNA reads TGTGCCAGTAGCCGGAGTCCCGGCAACACTGAAGCTTTCTTT.

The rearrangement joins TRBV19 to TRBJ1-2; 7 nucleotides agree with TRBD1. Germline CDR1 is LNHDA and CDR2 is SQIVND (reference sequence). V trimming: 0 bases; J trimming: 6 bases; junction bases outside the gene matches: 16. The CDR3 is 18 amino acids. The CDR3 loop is CASSIDLAGVTGVNGYTF. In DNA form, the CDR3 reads TGTGCCAGTAGTATAGATCTGGCAGGCGTAACAGGGGTAAATGGCTACACCTTC.

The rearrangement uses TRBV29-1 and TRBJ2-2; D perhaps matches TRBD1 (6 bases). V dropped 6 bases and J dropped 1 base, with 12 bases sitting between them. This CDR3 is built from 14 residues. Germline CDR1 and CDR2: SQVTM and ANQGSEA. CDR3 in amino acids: CSVGTNRNTGELFF. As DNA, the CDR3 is TGCAGCGTGGGGACAAATAGGAACACCGGGGAGCTGTTTTTT.

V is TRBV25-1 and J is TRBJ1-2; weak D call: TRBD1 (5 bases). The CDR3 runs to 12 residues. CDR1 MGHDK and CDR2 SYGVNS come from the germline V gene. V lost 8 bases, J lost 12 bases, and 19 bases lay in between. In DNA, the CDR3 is TGTGCCAGCGGGGCCCAGAGAGGGGCGGACACCTTC. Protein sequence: CASGAQRGADTF.

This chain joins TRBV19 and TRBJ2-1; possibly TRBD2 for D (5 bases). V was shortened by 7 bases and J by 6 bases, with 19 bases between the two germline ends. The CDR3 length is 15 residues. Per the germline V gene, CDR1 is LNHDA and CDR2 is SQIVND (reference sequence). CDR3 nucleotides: TGTGCCAGTACCCCCAGCGGCTCCCCTTTCAATGAGCAGTTCTTC. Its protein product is CASTPSGSPFNEQFF.

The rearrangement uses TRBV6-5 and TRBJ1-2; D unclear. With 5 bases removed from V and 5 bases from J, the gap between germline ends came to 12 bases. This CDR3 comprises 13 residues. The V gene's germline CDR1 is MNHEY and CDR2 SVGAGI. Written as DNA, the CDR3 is TGTGCCAGCAGTCCGACCCTCATTTATGGCTACACCTTC. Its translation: CASSPTLIYGYTF.

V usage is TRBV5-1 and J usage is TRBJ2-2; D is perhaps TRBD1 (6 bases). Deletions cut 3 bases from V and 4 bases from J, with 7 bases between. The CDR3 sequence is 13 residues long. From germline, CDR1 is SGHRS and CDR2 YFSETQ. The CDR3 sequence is CASSYRVTGELFF. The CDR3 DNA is TGCGCCAGCAGCTACAGGGTCACCGGGGAGCTGTTTTTT.

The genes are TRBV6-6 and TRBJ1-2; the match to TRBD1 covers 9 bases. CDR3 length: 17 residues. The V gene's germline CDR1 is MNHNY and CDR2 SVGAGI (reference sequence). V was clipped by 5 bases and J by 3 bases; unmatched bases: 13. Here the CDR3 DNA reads TGTGCCAGCAGTCGAACAGGGGGCTCCAACCCCTACTATGGCTACACCTTC. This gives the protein CASSRTGGSNPYYGYTF.

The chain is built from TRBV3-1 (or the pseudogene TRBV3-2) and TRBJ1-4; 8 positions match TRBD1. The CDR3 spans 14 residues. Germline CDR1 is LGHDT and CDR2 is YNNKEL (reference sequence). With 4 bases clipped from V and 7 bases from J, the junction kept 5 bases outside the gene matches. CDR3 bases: TGTGCCAGCAGCCGGACAGGGTCAAGTGAAAAACTGTTTTTT. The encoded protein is CASSRTGSSEKLFF.

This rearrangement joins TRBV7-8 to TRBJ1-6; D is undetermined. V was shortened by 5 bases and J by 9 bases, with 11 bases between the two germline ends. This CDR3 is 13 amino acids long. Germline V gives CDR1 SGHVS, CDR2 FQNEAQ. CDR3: CASSLRESSPLHF. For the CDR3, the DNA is TGTGCCAGCAGCCTACGGGAGAGTTCACCCCTCCACTTT.

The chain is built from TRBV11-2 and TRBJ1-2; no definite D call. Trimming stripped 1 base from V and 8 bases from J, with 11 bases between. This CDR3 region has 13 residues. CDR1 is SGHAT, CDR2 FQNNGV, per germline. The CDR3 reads CASSLGASLGYTF. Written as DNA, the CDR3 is TGTGCCAGCAGCTTAGGTGCCAGCTTGGGCTACACCTTC.